Sequencing of this T cell receptor (beta chain) was carried out in a study of spatial heterogeneity in lung cancer. The CDR3 runs 14 residues. CDR1 is ENHRY and CDR2 is SYGVKD in the germline V gene. Trimming cost V 8 bases and J 2 bases, with 14 bases left between them. Time point given: sample taken at primary tumor resection. Unsorted tumor, nontumor lung tissue or cryopreserved PBMC supplied the whole RNA. TCRdb itself ran the 5' RACE reads through MiXCR, one entry per CDR3 protein. Here the sample spans tens of thousands of distinct CDR3 sequences, under 7.5% being singletons. The genes are TRBV10-3 and TRBJ2-3; D call uncertain. The clonotype comes from a female donor with early-stage non-small cell lung cancer. This specimen consisted of PBMCs, obtained at surgery. CDR3 loop: CAIGPGELTDTQYF. CDR3 in DNA: TGTGCCATCGGTCCAGGAGAACTCACAGATACGCAGTATTTT.